Described below is a single TCR beta chain sequence and its context. Germline-derived CDR1 and CDR2 are LNHNV and YYDKDF (reference sequence). The CDR3 runs 14 residues. V shed 0 bases, J shed 8 bases, and the junction held 6 bases outside the gene matches. Authors' analysis steps: Reference gene primer amplification in the assay estimated nucleated cell counts. Profiled with immunoSEQ multiplex PCR; TCRdb holds only in-frame clones, not every one. That table gives V, J and clone size, and the DNA gave D and trimming. The repertoire has fewer than 400,000 clones, about 90% of them found once; the top ten carry roughly 2.9%. This record comes from a study of blood T cell repertoires in COVID-19. The wider study: The United States, Italy and Spain provided the acute and convalescent COVID-19 samples.

It was during active infection that Seattle patients were enrolled and then longitudinally followed. This clonotype was obtained from a woman aged 30 to 39 with COVID-19, enrolled during active disease. The sequencing sample was made of peripheral blood. The chain is built from TRBV15 and TRBJ1-2; TRBD1 matches 7 bases. The CDR3 region has the DNA TGTGCCACCAGCAGAGATGAGGGGGCGGAAGGCTACACCTTC. Its translation is CATSRDEGAEGYTF.